The sequence of this TCR beta chain was determined in a study of blood T cells in healthy people across ages. Study-level findings and limits: Unsorted PBMCs ruled out conclusive naive versus antigen-experienced comparison.

V lost 6 bases and J lost 5; bases outside the gene matches: 12. Germline-derived CDR1 and CDR2 are ENHRY and SYGVKD. This CDR3 has 15 amino acids. A second PCR, run for about 7 to 11 cycles, used a sample-barcoded 5' primer plus a J-beta primer mix. Per sample, CDR3-containing paired-end reads numbered at least 3 million. In TCRdb, the 5' RACE reads were re-called with MiXCR into one record per CDR3 protein. The sample yields 1,100,000 or so distinct CDR3 sequences, more than 40% seen once. Donors were systemically healthy Caucasian individuals from Russia aged about 6 to 95 years. Each donor had 8 to 10 milliliters of peripheral blood drawn. Concerning this clonotype: As yet, its antigen is unknown.

The receptor's source is a woman aged 55 to 70 in good health. The chain couples TRBV10-3 to TRBJ1-2; 7 bases match TRBD1. Sequenced sample: blood. The CDR3 nucleotides are TGTGCCATCAGCCGAGGAAGGGACAGCATTTATGGCTACACCTTC. This sequence encodes CAISRGRDSIYGYTF.